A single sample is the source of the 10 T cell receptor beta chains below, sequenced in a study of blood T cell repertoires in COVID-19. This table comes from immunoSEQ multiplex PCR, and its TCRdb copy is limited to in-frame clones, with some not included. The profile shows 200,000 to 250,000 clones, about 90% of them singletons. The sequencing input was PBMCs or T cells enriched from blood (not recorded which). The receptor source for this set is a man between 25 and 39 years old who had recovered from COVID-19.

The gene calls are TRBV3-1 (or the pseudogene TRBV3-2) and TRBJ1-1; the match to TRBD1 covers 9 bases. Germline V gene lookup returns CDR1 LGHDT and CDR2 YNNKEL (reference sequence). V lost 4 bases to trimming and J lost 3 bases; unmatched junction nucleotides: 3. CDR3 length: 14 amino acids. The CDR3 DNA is TGTGCCAGCAGCCGGGGGACAGGGTACACTGAAGCTTTCTTT. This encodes CASSRGTGYTEAFF.

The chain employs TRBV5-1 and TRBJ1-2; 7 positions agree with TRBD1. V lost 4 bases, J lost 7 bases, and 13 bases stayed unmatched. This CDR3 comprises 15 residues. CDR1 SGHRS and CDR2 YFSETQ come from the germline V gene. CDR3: CASSAITGDVSGYTF. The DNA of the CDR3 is TGCGCCAGCAGCGCCATTACAGGGGATGTTAGTGGCTACACCTTC.

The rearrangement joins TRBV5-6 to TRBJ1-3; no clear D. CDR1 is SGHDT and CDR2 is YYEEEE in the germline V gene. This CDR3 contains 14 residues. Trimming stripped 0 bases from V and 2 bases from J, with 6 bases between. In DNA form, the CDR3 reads TGTGCCAGCAGCTTGGGTTCTCCTGGAAACACCATATATTTT. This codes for CASSLGSPGNTIYF.

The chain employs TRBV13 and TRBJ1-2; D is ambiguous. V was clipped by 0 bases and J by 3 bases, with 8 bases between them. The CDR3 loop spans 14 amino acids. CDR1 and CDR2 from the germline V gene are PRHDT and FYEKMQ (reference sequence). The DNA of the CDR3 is TGTGCCAGCAGCTTAGGGACGGACTACTATGGCTACACCTTC. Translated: CASSLGTDYYGYTF.

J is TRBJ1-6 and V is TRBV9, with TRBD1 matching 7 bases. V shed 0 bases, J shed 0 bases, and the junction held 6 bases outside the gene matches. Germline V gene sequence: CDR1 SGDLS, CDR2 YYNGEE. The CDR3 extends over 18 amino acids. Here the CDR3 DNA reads TGTGCCAGCAGCGTAGGGGAGGACAGGCTCTCCTATAATTCACCCCTCCACTTT. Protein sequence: CASSVGEDRLSYNSPLHF.

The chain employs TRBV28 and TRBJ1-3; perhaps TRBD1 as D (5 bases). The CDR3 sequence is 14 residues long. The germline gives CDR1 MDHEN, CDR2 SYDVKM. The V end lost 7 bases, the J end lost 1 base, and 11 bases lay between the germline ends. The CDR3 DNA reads TGTGCCAGCACCCCTCGGGGGTCTGGAAACACCATATATTTT. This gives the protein CASTPRGSGNTIYF.

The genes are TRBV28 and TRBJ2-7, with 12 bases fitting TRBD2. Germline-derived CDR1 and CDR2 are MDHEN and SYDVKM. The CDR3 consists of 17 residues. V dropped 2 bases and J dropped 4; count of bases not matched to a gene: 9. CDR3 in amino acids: CASSLPRPSGREYEQYF. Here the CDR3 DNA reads TGTGCCAGCAGTTTACCCCGCCCTAGCGGGAGGGAGTACGAGCAGTACTTC.

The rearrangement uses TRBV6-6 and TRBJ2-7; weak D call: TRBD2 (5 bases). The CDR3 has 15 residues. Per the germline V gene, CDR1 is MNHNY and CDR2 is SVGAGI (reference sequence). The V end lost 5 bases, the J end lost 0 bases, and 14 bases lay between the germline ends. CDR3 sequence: CASSQVALSSYEQYF. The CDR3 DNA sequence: TGTGCCAGCAGTCAGGTAGCGCTGAGCTCCTACGAGCAGTACTTC.

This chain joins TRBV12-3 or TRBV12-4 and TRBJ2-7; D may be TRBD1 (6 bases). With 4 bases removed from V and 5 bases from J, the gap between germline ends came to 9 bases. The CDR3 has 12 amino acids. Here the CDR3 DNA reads TGTGCCAGCAGTTATGGGGGCCACGAGCAGTACTTC. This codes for CASSYGGHEQYF.

As DNA, the CDR3 is TGTGCCAGCTCGCAGGGACTAGCGGGAGCCAATGAGCAGTTCTTC. Translation gives CASSQGLAGANEQFF. The V call is TRBV18, the J call TRBJ2-1, with TRBD2 matching over 14 bases. CDR3 length equals 15 residues. The V gene end was trimmed by 6 bases and the J gene end by 6 bases; junction bases not matched to a gene: 4. Germline values: CDR1 KGHSH, CDR2 LQKENI.